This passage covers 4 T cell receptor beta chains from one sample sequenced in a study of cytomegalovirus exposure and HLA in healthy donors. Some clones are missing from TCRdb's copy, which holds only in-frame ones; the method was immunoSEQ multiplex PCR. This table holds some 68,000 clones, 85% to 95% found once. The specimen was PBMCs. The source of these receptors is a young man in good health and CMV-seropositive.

The CDR3 reads CAFDRGFADTQYF. The CDR3 DNA sequence: TGTGCCTTTGACAGGGGATTTGCAGATACGCAGTATTTT. The chain employs TRBV30 and TRBJ2-3; 8 bases line up with TRBD1. The CDR3 runs 13 residues. The V segment lost 7 bases and the J segment 4 bases; nucleotides outside the gene matches: 7. The germline CDR1 and CDR2 sequences are GTSNPN and SVGIG (reference sequence).

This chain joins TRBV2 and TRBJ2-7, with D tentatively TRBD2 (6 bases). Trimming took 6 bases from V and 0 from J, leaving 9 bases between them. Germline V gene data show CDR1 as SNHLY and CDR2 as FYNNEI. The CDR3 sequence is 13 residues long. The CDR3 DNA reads TGTGCCAGCAGGGCGGGGTCCTCCTACGAGCAGTACTTC. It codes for CASRAGSSYEQYF.

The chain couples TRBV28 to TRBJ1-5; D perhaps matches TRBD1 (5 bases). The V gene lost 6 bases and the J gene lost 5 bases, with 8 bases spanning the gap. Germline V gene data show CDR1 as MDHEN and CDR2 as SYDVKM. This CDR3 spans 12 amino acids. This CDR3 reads CASREQDQPQHF. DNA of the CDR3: TGTGCCAGCAGGGAACAGGATCAGCCCCAGCATTTT. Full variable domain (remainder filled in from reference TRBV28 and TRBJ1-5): DVKVTQSSRYLVKRTGEKVFLECVQDMDHENMFWYRQDPGLGLRLIYFSYDVKMKEKGDIPEGYSVSREKKERFSLILESASTNQTSMYLCASREQDQPQHFGDGTRLSIL.

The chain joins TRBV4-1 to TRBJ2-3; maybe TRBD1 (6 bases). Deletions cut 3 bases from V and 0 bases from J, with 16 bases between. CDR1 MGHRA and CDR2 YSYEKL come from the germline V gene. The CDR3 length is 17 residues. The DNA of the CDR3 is TGCGCCAGCAGCCATCCTCCGGACAGCTCTAGCACAGATACGCAGTATTTT. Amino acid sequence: CASSHPPDSSSTDTQYF.